This TCR beta chain was profiled in a study of identical twins. Regarding the study as a whole: Out-of-frame alpha sequences common to twins exhibited a surplus of low generation probability.

A universal primer site came from template switching; cDNA carried unique molecular identifiers. Each CDR3 protein is one row after TCRdb ran MiXCR on the 5' RACE reads. The data contain more than 1.5 million distinct CDR3 sequences, about 32% of them singletons. Remarks on this clonotype: Its antigen is currently unknown.

Germline CDR1 reads LGHNT; CDR2 reads FRNRAP. V was cut by 3 bases and J by 9 bases, with 15 bases left in between. CDR3 size: 14 residues. The sequenced sample consisted of cord blood. This clonotype was obtained from a newborn girl in good health. This chain uses TRBV12-5 with TRBJ2-1; D not resolved. CDR3 protein: CASGFGHPVGEQFF. DNA for the CDR3: TGTGCTAGTGGTTTTGGCCATCCCGTAGGTGAGCAGTTCTTC.